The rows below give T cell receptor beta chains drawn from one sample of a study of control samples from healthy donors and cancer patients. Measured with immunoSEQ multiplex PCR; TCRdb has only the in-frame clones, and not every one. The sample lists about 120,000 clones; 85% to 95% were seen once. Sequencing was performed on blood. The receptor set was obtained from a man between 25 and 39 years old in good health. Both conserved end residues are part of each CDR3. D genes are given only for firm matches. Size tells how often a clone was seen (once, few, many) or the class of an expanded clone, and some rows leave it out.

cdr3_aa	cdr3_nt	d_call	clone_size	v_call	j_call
CASTTGISGNTIYF	TGTGCCAGCACTACAGGAATCTCTGGAAACACCATATATTTT	NA	NA	TRBV13	TRBJ1-3
CASSGRTNEKLFF	TGTGCCAGCTCGGGGAGGACCAATGAAAAACTGTTTTTT	NA	NA	TRBV19	TRBJ1-4
CASSEIGETGELFF	TGTGCCAGCAGTGAAATCGGGGAAACCGGGGAGCTGTTTTTT	NA	NA	TRBV2	TRBJ2-2
CASSYSILWGYTF	TGTGCCAGCAGTTACTCGATCCTCTGGGGCTACACCTTC	NA	NA	TRBV6-7	TRBJ1-2
CASSPPLRSGNTIYF	TGTGCCAGCAGTCCCCCCCTCCGCTCTGGAAACACCATATATTTT	NA	NA	TRBV2	TRBJ1-3
CASSEDRSTWTIYF	TGTGCCAGCAGTGAGGACAGGTCGACTTGGACCATATATTTT	TRBD1	NA	TRBV6-1	TRBJ1-3
CASSLESDYGYTF	TGTGCCAGCAGTTTAGAGTCTGACTATGGCTACACCTTC	NA	NA	TRBV28	TRBJ1-2
CASSSNGGQYSNQLQHF	TGTGCCAGCAGTTCCAACGGAGGGCAGTATAGCAATCAGCTCCAGCATTTT	NA	NA	TRBV27	TRBJ1-5
CATSDLRTEFGAFF	TGTGCCACCAGTGACCTCCGGACGGAATTTGGGGCTTTCTTT	NA	NA	TRBV24-1	TRBJ1-1
CASSPRGAAAYEQYF	TGTGCCAGCAGTCCCAGGGGGGCTGCGGCGTACGAGCAGTACTTC	NA	NA	TRBV6-5	TRBJ2-7
CASSLKPNSYNEQFF	TGTGCCAGCAGCTTAAAGCCTAACTCCTACAATGAGCAGTTCTTC	NA	NA	TRBV7-2	TRBJ2-1
CASSRDGLTRAETQYF	TGTGCCAGCAGTCGGGACGGGCTTACAAGGGCGGAGACCCAGTACTTC	NA	NA	TRBV25-1	TRBJ2-5
CASSPVTGFDEQYF	TGTGCCAGCAGCCCAGTGACAGGGTTCGACGAGCAGTACTTC	TRBD1	NA	TRBV7-2	TRBJ2-7
CASSLSTDTQYF	TGTGCCAGCTCACTTAGCACAGATACGCAGTATTTT	NA	NA	TRBV18	TRBJ2-3
CASSLGEANYGYTF	TGTGCCAGCAGCTTAGGGGAGGCTAACTATGGCTACACCTTC	NA	NA	TRBV7-2	TRBJ1-2
CASGEPLNSGNTIYF	TGTGCCAGCGGGGAACCCCTTAACTCTGGAAACACCATATATTTT	NA	NA	TRBV11-2	TRBJ1-3
CASSQVRNTIYF	TGTGCCAGCAGCCAAGTAAGGAACACCATATATTTT	NA	NA	TRBV14	TRBJ1-3
CASSPPIEGNTEAFF	TGTGCCAGCAGTCCGCCGATTGAGGGGAACACTGAAGCTTTCTTT	NA	NA	TRBV28	TRBJ1-1
CATSRTPGLTEAFF	TGTGCCACCAGCAGGACCCCTGGGTTAACTGAAGCTTTCTTT	NA	NA	TRBV15	TRBJ1-1
CATSDGGRSNTGELFF	TGTGCCACCAGTGATGGCGGCCGCTCGAACACCGGGGAGCTGTTTTTT	NA	once	TRBV24-1	TRBJ2-2
CASKQGDYGYTF	TGTGCCAGCAAACAGGGCGACTATGGCTACACCTTC	NA	NA	TRBV11-2	TRBJ1-2
CASSYRQGHGYTF	TGTGCCAGCAGCTACCGACAGGGACATGGCTACACCTTC	TRBD1	NA	TRBV12-3/TRBV12-4	TRBJ1-2